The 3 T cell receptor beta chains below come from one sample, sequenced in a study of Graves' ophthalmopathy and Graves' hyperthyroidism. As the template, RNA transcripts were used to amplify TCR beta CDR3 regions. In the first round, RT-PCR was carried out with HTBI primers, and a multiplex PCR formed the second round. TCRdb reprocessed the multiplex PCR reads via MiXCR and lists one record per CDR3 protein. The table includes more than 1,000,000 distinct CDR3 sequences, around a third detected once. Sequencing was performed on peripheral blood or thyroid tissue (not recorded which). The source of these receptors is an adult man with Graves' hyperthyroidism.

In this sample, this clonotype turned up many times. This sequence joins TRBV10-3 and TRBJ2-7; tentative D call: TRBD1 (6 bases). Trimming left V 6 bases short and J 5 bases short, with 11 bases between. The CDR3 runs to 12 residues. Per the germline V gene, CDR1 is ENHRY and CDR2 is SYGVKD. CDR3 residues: CAIRQGRDEQYF. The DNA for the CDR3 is TGTGCCATCAGGCAGGGGCGAGACGAGCAGTACTTC.

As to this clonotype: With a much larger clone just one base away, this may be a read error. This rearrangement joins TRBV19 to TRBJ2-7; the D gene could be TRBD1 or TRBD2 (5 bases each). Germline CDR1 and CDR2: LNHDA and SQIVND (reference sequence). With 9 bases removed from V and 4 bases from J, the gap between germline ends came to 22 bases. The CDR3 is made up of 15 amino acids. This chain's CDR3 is CASSPPGFGVYEQYF. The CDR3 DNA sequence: TGTGCCAGCAGCCCGCCAGGGTTCGGGGTTTACGAGCAGTACTTC.

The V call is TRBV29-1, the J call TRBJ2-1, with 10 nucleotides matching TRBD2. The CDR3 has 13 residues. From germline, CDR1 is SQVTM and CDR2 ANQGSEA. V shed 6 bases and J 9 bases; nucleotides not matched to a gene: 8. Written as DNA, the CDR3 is TGCAGCGTGCAGCGGGGGGGCCTAGGTGAGCAGTTCTTC. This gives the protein CSVQRGGLGEQFF.